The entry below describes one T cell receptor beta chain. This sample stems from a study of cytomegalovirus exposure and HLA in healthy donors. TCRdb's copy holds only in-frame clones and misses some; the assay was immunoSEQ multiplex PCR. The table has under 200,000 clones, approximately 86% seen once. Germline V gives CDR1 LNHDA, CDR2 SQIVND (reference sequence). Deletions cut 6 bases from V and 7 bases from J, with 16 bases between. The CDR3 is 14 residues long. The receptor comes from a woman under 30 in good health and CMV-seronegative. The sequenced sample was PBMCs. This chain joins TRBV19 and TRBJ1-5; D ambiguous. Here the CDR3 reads CASRRQPEGQPQHF. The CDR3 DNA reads TGTGCCAGTAGGAGGCAGCCGGAAGGCCAGCCCCAGCATTTT.